This T cell receptor (beta chain) was sequenced in a study of T-cell reconstitution after alpha-beta-depleted transplantation in children. The TCRbeta library was prepared with unique molecular identifiers. In TCRdb, the PCR reads were re-called with MiXCR into one record per CDR3 protein. This table holds about 610,000 distinct CDR3 sequences, about 10% found once. The CDR3 covers 12 residues. V shed 2 bases and J 12 bases; nucleotides not matched to a gene: 7. CDR1 is KGHSH and CDR2 is LQKENI in the germline V gene. The specimen was PBMCs from the stem cell graft donor, collected from the stem cell graft. This chain uses TRBV18 with TRBJ2-7; TRBD2 aligns across 7 bases. The receptor's source is a human donor who donated a stem cell graft to a child with acute myeloid leukemia. The CDR3 DNA follows: TGTGCCAGCTCACCAAGCCCTAGCGGAAGGTACTTC. Amino acids: CASSPSPSGRYF. Variable domain in full (rest from reference TRBV18 and TRBJ2-7): NAGVMQNPRHLVRRRGQEARLRCSPMKGHSHVYWYRQLPEEGLKFMVYLQKENIIDESGMPKERFSAEFPKEGPSILRIQQVVRGDSAAYFCASSPSPSGRYFGPGTRLTVT.